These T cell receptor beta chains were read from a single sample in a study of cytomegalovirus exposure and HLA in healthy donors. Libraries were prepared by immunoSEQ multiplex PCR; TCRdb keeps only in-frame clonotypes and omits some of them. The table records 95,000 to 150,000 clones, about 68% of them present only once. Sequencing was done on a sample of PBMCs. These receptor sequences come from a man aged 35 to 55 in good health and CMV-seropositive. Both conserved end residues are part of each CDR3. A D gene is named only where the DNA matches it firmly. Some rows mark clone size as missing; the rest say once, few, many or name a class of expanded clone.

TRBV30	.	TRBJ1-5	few	CAWSREGNQPQHF	TGTGCCTGGAGTAGGGAGGGCAATCAGCCCCAGCATTTT
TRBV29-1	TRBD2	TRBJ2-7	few	CSAESGTSNEQYF	TGCAGCGCCGAATCCGGGACTAGCAACGAGCAGTACTTC
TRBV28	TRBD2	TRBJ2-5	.	CASRPTGLAGVWQYF	TGTGCCAGCAGACCCACGGGACTAGCGGGAGTTTGGCAGTACTTC
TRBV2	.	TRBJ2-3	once	CASSDSGTPTDTQYF	TGTGCCAGCAGTGATTCCGGGACTCCCACAGATACGCAGTATTTT
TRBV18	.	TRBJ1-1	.	CASSPREWNTEAFF	TGTGCCAGCTCACCAAGGGAGTGGAACACTGAAGCTTTCTTT
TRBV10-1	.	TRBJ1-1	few	CASSRTGSDTEAFF	TGCGCCAGCAGCCGCACGGGGTCGGACACTGAAGCTTTCTTT
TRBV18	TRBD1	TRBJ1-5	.	CASTLQGWTQPQHF	TGTGCCAGCACCCTACAGGGGTGGACTCAGCCCCAGCATTTT
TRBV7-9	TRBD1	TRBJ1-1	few	CASSPRDRVGEAFF	TGTGCCAGCAGCCCACGAGACAGGGTAGGTGAAGCTTTCTTT
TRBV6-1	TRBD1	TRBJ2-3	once	CASSVKQGTAADTQYF	TGTGCCAGCAGTGTTAAACAGGGGACGGCAGCAGATACGCAGTATTTT
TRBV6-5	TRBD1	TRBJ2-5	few	CASSRGQRQETQYF	TGTGCCAGCAGCAGGGGACAGCGACAAGAGACCCAGTACTTC
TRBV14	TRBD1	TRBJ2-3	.	CASSQMGTATGTQYF	TGTGCCAGCAGCCAAATGGGGACAGCCACGGGTACGCAGTATTTT